The entry below describes one T cell receptor beta chain. The data stem from a study of control samples from healthy donors and cancer patients. The protocol was immunoSEQ multiplex PCR, while the TCRdb copy is restricted to in-frame clones and leaves out a portion. The table has about 170,000 clones, 94% seen once. V lost 0 bases, J lost 2 bases, and 4 bases stayed unmatched. This CDR3 has 15 residues. CDR1 is SGHTA, CDR2 FQGNSA, per germline. This receptor was obtained from a woman younger than 35 in good health. The chain is built from TRBV7-2 and TRBJ2-7; 7 nucleotides line up with TRBD1. Sequences were obtained from blood. DNA for the CDR3: TGTGCCAGCAGCTTAGCCGGGACAGAGACCTACGAGCAGTACTTC. Protein: CASSLAGTETYEQYF.